Each of the 18 T cell receptor beta chains below was sequenced from the same sample in a study of blood T cells in healthy people across ages. A J-beta primer mix and a sample-barcoded 5' primer were used in a second PCR of roughly 7 to 12 cycles. TCRdb analysed the 5' RACE reads with MiXCR anew, one entry per CDR3 protein. Here the sample spans 650,000 to 700,000 distinct CDR3 sequences, around 52% being singletons. Sequenced material: blood. These receptors originate from a woman older than 75 in good health.

This chain uses TRBV6-5 with TRBJ1-1, with 8 bases matching TRBD1. V dropped 2 bases and J dropped 5; count of bases not matched to a gene: 7. The CDR3 runs 15 residues. Per the germline V gene, CDR1 is MNHEY and CDR2 is SVGAGI. The CDR3 is CASSYQRTGNTEAFF. In DNA, the CDR3 is TGTGCCAGCAGTTACCAGCGGACAGGGAATACTGAAGCTTTCTTT.

This clonotype was detected only once. A much larger clone sits a single nucleotide away, making a read error possible. This chain links TRBV5-6 with TRBJ2-7; D possibly corresponds to TRBD2 (5 bases). The V and J ends lost 5 bases and 3 bases respectively, with 15 bases between them. This CDR3 is 14 amino acids long. Germline V gene lookup returns CDR1 SGHDT and CDR2 YYEEEE. In DNA, the CDR3 is TGTGCCAGCAGGTACTACGGGGATTTCTACGAGCAGTACTTC. The encoded protein is CASRYYGDFYEQYF.

Comment on this clonotype: This may be a read error: a much more frequent sequence differs by one nucleotide. The chain uses TRBV10-3 and TRBJ2-5, with D possibly being TRBD1 (6 bases). This CDR3 comprises 12 residues. Germline loops: CDR1 ENHRY, CDR2 SYGVKD. Trimming removed 6 bases at V and 11 bases at J, with 16 bases between. CDR3 residues: CAISGQRNEQYF. Here the CDR3 DNA reads TGTGCCATCAGCGGACAGAGGAATGAGCAGTACTTC.

This clonotype was seen a few times. This sequence joins TRBV27 and TRBJ2-2, with TRBD2 as a possible D gene (5 bases). The V and J ends lost 5 bases and 3 bases respectively, with 10 bases between them. The CDR3 spans 14 residues. Looked up from germline, CDR1 is MNHEY and CDR2 is SMNVEV (reference sequence). For the CDR3, the DNA is TGTGCCAGCAGTGTCCGGACTTACACCGGGGAGCTGTTTTTT. Protein sequence: CASSVRTYTGELFF.

This clonotype has at least ten counts. The chain uses TRBV20-1 and TRBJ2-5; 15 nucleotides agree with TRBD2. Germline values: CDR1 DFQATT, CDR2 SNEGSKA (reference sequence). V was clipped by 2 bases and J by 3 bases; unmatched bases: 7. The CDR3 covers 17 residues. This CDR3 reads CSARPGTSGGTKETQYF. The CDR3 region has the DNA TGCAGTGCTAGACCCGGGACTAGCGGGGGGACAAAAGAGACCCAGTACTTC.

The chain has TRBV7-8 and TRBJ1-1; TRBD1 aligns across 8 bases. Germline CDR1 and CDR2: SGHVS and FQNEAQ. The CDR3 totals 15 residues. The V segment lost 5 bases and the J segment 1 base; nucleotides outside the gene matches: 6. This CDR3 reads CASSTPDRANTEAFF. The CDR3 DNA reads as TGTGCCAGCAGCACCCCGGACAGGGCGAACACTGAAGCTTTCTTT.

This rearrangement joins TRBV5-1 to TRBJ2-5, with TRBD1 matching 10 bases. The J call may not be correct, given that the DNA end is closer to TRBJ2-7. The CDR3 length is 16 residues. CDR1 is SGHRS, CDR2 YFSETQ, per germline. DNA of the CDR3: TGCGCCAGCAGCCTTAGACCCGGGACAGGGGTGGACGAGCAGTACTTC. Protein: CASSLRPGTGVDEQYF.

The chain has TRBV7-8 and TRBJ2-1, with a possible D match to TRBD2 (6 bases). CDR3 length equals 17 residues. The V end was cut by 2 bases, the J end by 4 bases, with 18 bases between. CDR1 SGHVS and CDR2 FQNEAQ come from the germline V gene. The CDR3: CASSLRPPGLTYNEQFF. DNA for the CDR3: TGTGCCAGCAGCTTAAGGCCCCCGGGACTCACTTACAATGAGCAGTTCTTC.

This chain uses TRBV3-1 with TRBJ2-3, with D maybe TRBD2 (5 bases). Germline V gene lookup returns CDR1 LGHDT and CDR2 YNNKEL (reference sequence). V lost 2 bases and J lost 4, with 19 bases in between. CDR3 size: 17 residues. For the CDR3, the DNA is TGTGCCAGCAGCCAACTGAGGGCAGGCAGTAGTGCAGATACGCAGTATTTT. Its protein product is CASSQLRAGSSADTQYF.

This clonotype has a single count. The rearrangement uses TRBV20-1 and TRBJ1-5, with TRBD1 as a possible D gene (6 bases). The CDR3 is 15 residues long. The germline gives CDR1 DFQATT, CDR2 SNEGSKA (reference sequence). The V gene lost 0 bases and the J gene lost 0 bases, with 9 bases spanning the gap. The CDR3 sequence is CSARDSRGSNQPQHF. The CDR3 DNA follows: TGCAGTGCTAGAGATAGCAGGGGTAGCAATCAGCCCCAGCATTTT.

The chain carries TRBV20-1 and TRBJ2-3; D possibly corresponds to TRBD1 (6 bases). The CDR3 is made up of 14 amino acids. V was trimmed by 5 bases and J by 6 bases, leaving 18 bases between them. Looked up from germline, CDR1 is DFQATT and CDR2 is SNEGSKA (reference sequence). CDR3 nucleotide sequence: TGCAGTGCTGGGTCGGGACAAATGGGGGATACGCAGTATTTT. Protein: CSAGSGQMGDTQYF.

This clonotype was found many times. The V call is TRBV11-2, the J call TRBJ2-3, with 8 positions matching TRBD2. This CDR3 comprises 14 residues. V was clipped by 5 bases and J by 6 bases; unmatched bases: 7. Germline-derived CDR1 and CDR2 are SGHAT and FQNNGV. The CDR3 bases are TGTGCCAGCAGCCGGACTAGCCCGGAGGATACGCAGTATTTT. Residues: CASSRTSPEDTQYF.

This clonotype was seen once. Given a much more abundant clone one base away, this may be a read error. This rearrangement joins TRBV7-8 to TRBJ2-1, with D maybe TRBD2 (6 bases). Germline CDR1 reads SGHVS; CDR2 reads FQNEAQ. The CDR3 length is 15 residues. CDR3 sequence reads: CASSLSGDSYKEQFF. In nucleotides, the CDR3 is TGTGCCAGCAGCTTATCCGGGGACTCCTACAAGGAGCAGTTCTTC.

In the case of this clonotype: Being one base from a much bigger clone, this may be a read error. This sequence joins TRBV5-1 and TRBJ2-1, with TRBD1 identical over 7 bases. CDR1 and CDR2 from the germline V gene are SGHRS and YFSETQ. The CDR3 runs to 15 residues. Written as DNA, the CDR3 is TGCACCAGCAGCTATGACAGGGCGAAGGACAATGAGCAGTTCTTC. This encodes CTSSYDRAKDNEQFF.

The chain recombines TRBV3-1 with TRBJ1-2; D gene uncertain. V was pared by 3 bases and J by 0 bases, with 8 bases between. There are 14 residues in the CDR3. Per the germline V gene, CDR1 is LGHDT and CDR2 is YNNKEL (reference sequence). The CDR3 loop reads CASSHKGSNYGYTF. In DNA, the CDR3 is TGTGCCAGCAGCCATAAGGGATCTAACTATGGCTACACCTTC.

The gene calls are TRBV4-1 and TRBJ2-1; 9 nucleotides align to TRBD1. This CDR3 has 15 amino acids. V was pared by 4 bases and J by 8 bases, with 9 bases of the junction left unmatched. In germline, CDR1 is MGHRA, CDR2 YSYEKL. This chain's CDR3 is CASSPSGQGVYEQFF. The DNA for the CDR3 is TGCGCCAGCAGCCCTTCGGGACAGGGCGTCTATGAGCAGTTCTTC.

The chain combines TRBV9 with TRBJ1-2, with TRBD1 identical over 7 bases. The CDR3 has 15 amino acids. The V gene's germline CDR1 is SGDLS and CDR2 YYNGEE. Unmatched junction bases numbered 7, after V lost 3 bases and J lost 2 bases. DNA for the CDR3: TGTGCCAGCAGCGACGGAGGACAGGCCAACTATGGCTACACCTTC. Its protein is CASSDGGQANYGYTF.

Note on this clonotype: Possible read error: a much larger clone is one base away. The genes are TRBV10-3 and TRBJ2-5; TRBD2 matches 8 bases. The DNA end is a closer match to TRBJ2-7, so the J assignment may be wrong. Germline V gene lookup returns CDR1 ENHRY and CDR2 SYGVKD. This CDR3 has 14 amino acids. CDR3 loop: CATSDGGAFVEQYF. CDR3 coding DNA: TGTGCCACCAGTGACGGGGGGGCGTTCGTCGAGCAGTACTTC.